Following are 20 T cell receptor beta chains from one sample sequenced in a study of T cell responses to AZD1222 COVID-19 vaccine. The data were produced by immunoSEQ multiplex PCR, yet TCRdb's version contains in-frame clones alone and is incomplete. Of approximately 200,000 clones in the sample, about 94% were seen once. The sequenced sample was peripheral blood, obtained on day 0 of AZD1222 vaccination. The source is an adult in good health.

The chain recombines TRBV30 with TRBJ1-1, with TRBD1 identical over 8 bases. Trimming took 5 bases from V and 3 from J; bases not matched to a gene: 5. The CDR3 has 13 amino acids. CDR1 is GTSNPN and CDR2 is SVGIG in the germline V gene (reference sequence). CDR3 sequence: CAWRQGLDTEAFF. In nucleotides, the CDR3 is TGTGCCTGGCGACAGGGGCTGGACACTGAAGCTTTCTTT.

This chain links TRBV10-3 with TRBJ2-3, with D maybe TRBD2 (6 bases). CDR1 is ENHRY and CDR2 is SYGVKD in the germline V gene. V gave up 6 bases and J gave up 0 bases, with 16 bases separating them. This CDR3 contains 16 residues. The CDR3 loop is CAIRKEGQSSTDTQYF. Here the CDR3 DNA reads TGTGCCATCAGGAAGGAGGGCCAATCAAGCACAGATACGCAGTATTTT.

The chain carries TRBV19 and TRBJ2-5; TRBD1 aligns across 11 bases. The CDR3 is made up of 14 amino acids. V gave up 7 bases and J gave up 4 bases; unmatched junction bases: 5. Germline V gene lookup returns CDR1 LNHDA and CDR2 SQIVND (reference sequence). CDR3 in DNA: TGTGCCAGTACCCGGACAGGGGGCGGAGAGACCCAGTACTTC. Translated: CASTRTGGGETQYF. The full variable domain, completed using reference TRBV19 and TRBJ2-5, is DGGITQSPKYLFRKEGQNVTLSCEQNLNHDAMYWYRQDPGQGLRLIYYSQIVNDFQKGDIAEGYSVSREKKESFPLTVTSAQKNPTAFYLCASTRTGGGETQYFGPGTRLLVL.

V is TRBV27 and J is TRBJ1-4; D remains unclear. Trimming took off 10 bases at V and 8 bases at J, with 5 bases between the two ends. The CDR3 totals 9 residues. CDR1 and CDR2 from the germline V gene are MNHEY and SMNVEV (reference sequence). Here the CDR3 reads CAIQEKLFF. The CDR3 nucleotides read TGTGCCATCCAAGAAAAACTGTTTTTT.

V usage is TRBV27 and J usage is TRBJ2-6; TRBD1 agrees at 7 bases. The CDR3 extends over 15 amino acids. CDR1 and CDR2 (germline): MNHEY, SMNVEV (reference sequence). With V trimmed by 6 bases and J by 1 base, 3 bases remained unmatched. The CDR3 DNA follows: TGTGCCAGCAGCCTACAGGGGTCTGGGGCCAACGTCCTGACTTTC. It codes for CASSLQGSGANVLTF.

The V call is TRBV4-2, the J call TRBJ2-7; either TRBD1 or TRBD2 may supply D (5 bases each). V was pared by 1 base and J by 1 base, with 14 bases between. The CDR3 runs 16 residues. Per the germline V gene, CDR1 is LGHNA and CDR2 is YNFKEQ. CDR3 nucleotides: TGTGCCAGCAGCCAAGCGGTAGGGGAGCCTTCCTACGAGCAGTACTTC. It codes for CASSQAVGEPSYEQYF.

A word on this clone: The same CDR3 arises from other DNA sequences in this sample as well. The gene calls are TRBV6-2 or TRBV6-3 and TRBJ2-3; D might be TRBD2 (6 bases). Per germline, CDR1 MNHEY and CDR2 SVGEGT. Trimming left V 2 bases short and J 3 bases short, with 6 bases between. This CDR3 contains 13 residues. The CDR3, as DNA: TGTGCCAGCAGTTACCGGGAGACAGATACGCAGTATTTT. As protein: CASSYRETDTQYF.

The genes are TRBV7-9 and TRBJ2-4; weak D call: TRBD1 (6 bases). Trimming took 3 bases from V and 0 from J, leaving 15 bases between them. This CDR3 contains 17 residues. The germline V gene has CDR1 SEHNR and CDR2 FQNEAQ (reference sequence). The CDR3 here is CASSFSGQGIAKNIQYF. CDR3 sequence (DNA): TGTGCCAGCAGCTTCTCGGGGCAGGGGATAGCCAAAAACATTCAGTACTTC.

The chain has TRBV5-6 and TRBJ1-2; tentatively, D is TRBD1 (6 bases). From germline, CDR1 is SGHDT and CDR2 YYEEEE. The V and J ends lost 0 bases and 8 bases respectively, with 14 bases between them. This CDR3 has 14 residues. The CDR3 protein is CASSLAGGERGYTF. CDR3 nucleotide sequence: TGTGCCAGCAGCTTGGCCGGGGGCGAGAGGGGCTACACCTTC.

This clone was counted only a few times. The J gene is TRBJ2-1, the V gene TRBV4-2; tentative D call: TRBD2 (6 bases). Trimming pared 2 bases from V and 10 bases from J, leaving 18 bases between. The germline V gene encodes CDR1 LGHNA and CDR2 YNFKEQ. This CDR3 comprises 15 residues. The CDR3 sequence: CASSQPGPSGGEQFF. The CDR3 nucleotides read TGTGCCAGCAGCCAACCAGGGCCCAGTGGAGGGGAGCAGTTCTTC.

The chain couples TRBV30 to TRBJ2-2, with 8 bases matching TRBD2. Germline V lookup: CDR1 GTSNPN, CDR2 SVGIG (reference sequence). The junction had 4 bases not matched to a gene; V was cut back by 1 base and J by 3 bases. The CDR3 length is 15 residues. CDR3 sequence: CAWSGGRSDTGELFF. The CDR3, as DNA: TGTGCCTGGAGTGGCGGGAGGTCGGACACCGGGGAGCTGTTTTTT.

V is TRBV6-5 and J is TRBJ2-1; D unclear. V was cut by 6 bases and J by 2 bases, with 8 bases left in between. Germline V lookup: CDR1 MNHEY, CDR2 SVGAGI. The CDR3 contains 13 residues. CDR3 loop: CASRPKAYNEQFF. CDR3 nucleotide sequence: TGTGCCAGCAGACCCAAGGCCTACAATGAGCAGTTCTTC.

The rearrangement uses TRBV5-1 and TRBJ1-5, with D possibly TRBD1 on 5 matching bases. The CDR3 covers 16 residues. Germline values: CDR1 SGHRS, CDR2 YFSETQ. With 3 bases removed from V and 6 bases from J, the gap between germline ends came to 19 bases. CDR3 loop: CASSSGAGGPGQPQHF. CDR3 in DNA: TGCGCCAGCAGCTCGGGAGCGGGGGGACCAGGTCAGCCCCAGCATTTT.

CDR3 protein: CASREAGGSYEQYF. Written as DNA, the CDR3 is TGTGCCAGCAGAGAAGCGGGAGGCTCCTACGAGCAGTACTTC. This sequence joins TRBV27 and TRBJ2-7; 9 nucleotides line up with TRBD2. CDR1 and CDR2 (germline): MNHEY, SMNVEV (reference sequence). Trimming at V came to 6 bases and at J to 0 bases, leaving 3 bases not matched to a gene. The CDR3 is made up of 14 amino acids.

The table lists this clone with a count of one. This sequence joins TRBV9 and TRBJ2-1; no clear D. V was clipped by 1 base and J by 0 bases, with 11 bases between them. The CDR3 runs 16 residues. Germline loops: CDR1 SGDLS, CDR2 YYNGEE. The CDR3 nucleotides read TGTGCCAGCAGCGTATCGTACCCGAGCTCCTACAATGAGCAGTTCTTC. Amino acids: CASSVSYPSSYNEQFF.

This chain joins TRBV18 and TRBJ1-2, with D possibly being TRBD1 (5 bases). Germline CDR1 and CDR2: KGHSH and LQKENI. The CDR3 is 16 amino acids. Trimming shortened V by 2 bases and J by 5 bases, and 18 bases separated the two germline ends. CDR3 in amino acids: CASSPIAAGKGYGYTF. CDR3 coding DNA: TGTGCCAGCTCACCAATTGCGGCAGGGAAGGGATATGGCTACACCTTC.

The chain links TRBV11-3 to TRBJ2-1; TRBD2 is a possible D gene (6 bases). Germline CDR1 and CDR2: SGHNT and YENEEA. V was pared by 5 bases and J by 8 bases, with 10 bases between. CDR3 length: 12 residues. CDR3 region: CASSREPDEQFF. The DNA of the CDR3 is TGTGCCAGCAGCCGGGAGCCGGATGAGCAGTTCTTC.

The rearrangement uses TRBV6-1 and TRBJ2-7, with 9 bases that match TRBD1. Unmatched junction bases numbered 5, after V lost 8 bases and J lost 3 bases. The CDR3 is made up of 13 amino acids. Germline V CDR1 and CDR2: MNHNS, SASEGT. For the CDR3, the DNA is TGTGCCAGCTTGAGGACAGGGGACTACGAGCAGTACTTC. Amino acid sequence: CASLRTGDYEQYF.

CDR3 amino acids: CASSVGANQPQHF. As DNA, the CDR3 is TGTGCCAGCAGCGTAGGAGCTAATCAGCCCCAGCATTTT. This chain uses TRBV9 with TRBJ1-5; D call uncertain. V was pared by 0 bases and J by 4 bases, with 5 bases between. This CDR3 contains 13 residues. CDR1 SGDLS and CDR2 YYNGEE come from the germline V gene.

The V gene is TRBV6-5, the J gene TRBJ2-1; 7 nucleotides line up with TRBD2. J gave up 10 bases and V 0 bases, and 3 bases lay outside the gene matches. The CDR3 sequence is 13 residues long. Per germline, CDR1 MNHEY and CDR2 SVGAGI. CDR3 loop: CASSYSQGLEQFF. CDR3 bases: TGTGCCAGCAGTTACTCTCAGGGACTAGAGCAGTTCTTC.